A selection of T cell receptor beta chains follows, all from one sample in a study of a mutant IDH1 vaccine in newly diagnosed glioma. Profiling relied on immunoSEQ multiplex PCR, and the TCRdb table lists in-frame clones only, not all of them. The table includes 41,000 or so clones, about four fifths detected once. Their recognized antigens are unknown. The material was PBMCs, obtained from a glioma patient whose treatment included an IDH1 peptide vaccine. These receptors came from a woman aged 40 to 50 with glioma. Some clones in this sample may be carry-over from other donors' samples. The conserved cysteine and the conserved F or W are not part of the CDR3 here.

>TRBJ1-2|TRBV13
ASSPGRGTGGMIGYT
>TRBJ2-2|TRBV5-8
ASSLELAGGPADTGELF
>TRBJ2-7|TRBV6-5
ASQRDRIAYEQY
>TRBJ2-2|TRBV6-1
ASSVDQTGELF
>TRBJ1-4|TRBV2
ASSGQRNEKLF
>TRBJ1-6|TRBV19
ASSLSNSPLH
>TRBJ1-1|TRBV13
ASSLGGGTEAF
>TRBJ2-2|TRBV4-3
ASSQASGFDGELF
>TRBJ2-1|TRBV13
ASSPPGRLAGGPNEQF
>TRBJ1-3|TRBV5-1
ASSSGTGTGNTIY
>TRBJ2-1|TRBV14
ASSLPGTSDNEQF
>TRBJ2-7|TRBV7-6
ASSLLSGEEQY
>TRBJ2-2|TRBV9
ASSGGPWGGELF
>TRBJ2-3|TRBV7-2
ASSLGPNTDTQY
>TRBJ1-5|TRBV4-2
ASSQEIGGGGSYQPQH
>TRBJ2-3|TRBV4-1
ASSQAAGRADTQY
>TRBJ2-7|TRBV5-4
ASSLGGRTYEQY
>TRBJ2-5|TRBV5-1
ASSLAGRETQY
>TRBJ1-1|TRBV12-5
ASSQGDHTEAF
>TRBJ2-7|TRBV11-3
ASSLGQGANYEQY
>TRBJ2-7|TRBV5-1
ASRAPLGRGYEQY
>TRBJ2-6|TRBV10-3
AISGGVGGAGANVLT
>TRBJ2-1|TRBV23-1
ASRDESSYNEQF
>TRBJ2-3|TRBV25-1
ASGDSRGANTQY
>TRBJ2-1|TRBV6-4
ASSAADSSYNEQF
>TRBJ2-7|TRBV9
ASSGGLAGLYYEQY
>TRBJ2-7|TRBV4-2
ASSQGGTGTYEQY
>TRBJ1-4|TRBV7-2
ASSLGLGPQKLF
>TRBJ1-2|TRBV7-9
ASSLVLANYGYT
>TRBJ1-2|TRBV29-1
SVEDWARTNYGYT
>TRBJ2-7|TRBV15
ATSPRTSGSYEQY
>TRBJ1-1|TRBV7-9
ASSPGRSEAF
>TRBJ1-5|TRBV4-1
ASTTTRQGNQPQH
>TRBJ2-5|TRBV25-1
ASSDTGLYQETQY
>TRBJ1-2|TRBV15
ATSREVGIYGYT